One and the same sample provided the 22 T cell receptor beta chains below, sequenced in a study of neurological immune-mediated disorders. In TCRdb, the 5' RACE reads were re-called with MiXCR into one record per CDR3 protein. This table holds some 19,000 distinct CDR3 sequences, roughly 17% found once. Sequencing was performed on CD8+ T cells from blood. The receptor source for this set is a woman aged 18 to 35 with multiple sclerosis.

Only a few counts were recorded for this clonotype. V and J are TRBV6-2 or TRBV6-3 and TRBJ2-7; TRBD1 matches at 8 bases. Trimming at V came to 2 bases and at J to 3 bases, leaving 12 bases not matched to a gene. Germline V gives CDR1 MNHEY, CDR2 SVGEGT. This CDR3 is 17 amino acids long. The CDR3 loop reads CASSYGGTGRIHYEQYV. The CDR3, as DNA: TGTGCCAGCAGTTACGGAGGGACAGGTCGAATCCACTACGAGCAGTACGTC.

This clonotype showed up many times. The rearrangement links TRBV6-4 to TRBJ2-1; 11 nucleotides align to TRBD2. The CDR3 contains 15 residues. Trimming at V came to 6 bases and at J to 4 bases, leaving 5 bases not matched to a gene. In germline, CDR1 is MRHNA, CDR2 SNTAGT. In DNA form, the CDR3 reads TGTGCCAGCAGCAAACTAGCGGGGGAGTACAATGAGCAGTTCTTC. Its translation is CASSKLAGEYNEQFF.

The chain uses TRBV11-3 and TRBJ2-1; 9 bases agree with TRBD1. Looked up from germline, CDR1 is SGHNT and CDR2 is YENEEA. J gave up 6 bases and V 5 bases, and 5 bases lay outside the gene matches. The CDR3 sequence is 14 residues long. CDR3 DNA sequence: TGTGCCAGCAGCGTGAACAGGGGGCTCAATGAGCAGTTCTTC. Amino acid sequence: CASSVNRGLNEQFF.

This clonotype occurred many times. The V call is TRBV7-9, the J call TRBJ1-2, with D possibly TRBD1 on 6 matching bases. Trimming removed 5 bases from V and 3 bases from J, with 10 bases in between. The CDR3 has 13 residues. The germline V gene encodes CDR1 SEHNR and CDR2 FQNEAQ (reference sequence). The CDR3 bases are TGTGCCAGCAGCGTGGACAGAGACTATGGCTACACCTTC. Residues: CASSVDRDYGYTF. The whole variable domain, remainder taken from reference TRBV7-9 and TRBJ1-2, is DTGVSQNPRHKITKRGQNVTFRCDPISEHNRLYWYRQTLGQGPEFLTYFQNEAQLEKSRLLSDRFSAERPKGSFSTLEIQRTEQGDSAMYLCASSVDRDYGYTFGSGTRLTVV.

The rearrangement joins TRBV11-2 to TRBJ2-1; 13 bases match TRBD2. J gave up 8 bases and V 5 bases, and 9 bases lay outside the gene matches. From germline, CDR1 is SGHAT and CDR2 FQNNGV. The CDR3 is 16 residues long. CDR3 nucleotides: TGTGCCAGCAGCCCTCGACTAGCGGGGGGATGGGATGAGCAGTTCTTC. Its translation is CASSPRLAGGWDEQFF.

The chain joins TRBV10-3 to TRBJ2-5; 7 nucleotides align to TRBD2. Germline V gene sequence: CDR1 ENHRY, CDR2 SYGVKD. Germline trimming cut 3 bases from V and 7 bases from J; bases unmatched to any gene: 5. This CDR3 is built from 13 residues. DNA for the CDR3: TGTGCCATCAGTGACGTAGGGGAGGGGACCCAGTACTTC. This sequence encodes CAISDVGEGTQYF.

The J gene is TRBJ2-2, the V gene TRBV4-1; D possibly corresponds to TRBD2 (6 bases). This CDR3 spans 14 amino acids. The ends were cut back, 4 bases at V and 6 bases at J, with 12 bases in the middle. The V gene's germline CDR1 is MGHRA and CDR2 YSYEKL. CDR3 loop: CASSRDSGAGELFF. The CDR3 DNA sequence: TGCGCCAGCAGCCGGGACTCTGGAGCCGGGGAGCTGTTTTTT.

Sample share makes this clonotype medium-sized. The chain is built from TRBV7-3 and TRBJ2-2, with 13 bases aligning to TRBD2. The CDR3 loop spans 16 amino acids. Unmatched junction bases numbered 4, after V lost 5 bases and J lost 4 bases. CDR1 and CDR2 (germline): SGHTA, FQGTGA. CDR3 amino acids: CASSLGLAGFTGELFF. The CDR3 DNA is TGTGCCAGCAGCCTGGGACTAGCGGGGTTCACCGGGGAGCTGTTTTTT. The full variable domain, in which reference TRBV7-3 and TRBJ2-2 provide the parts outside the CDR3, is GAGVSQTPSNKVTEKGKYVELRCDPISGHTALYWYRQSLGQGPEFLIYFQGTGAADDSGLPNDRFFAVRPEGSVSTLKIQRTERGDSAVYLCASSLGLAGFTGELFFGEGSRLTVL.

J is TRBJ2-3 and V is TRBV28, with D perhaps TRBD1 (6 bases). Germline V lookup: CDR1 MDHEN, CDR2 SYDVKM. V was clipped by 5 bases and J by 2 bases, with 20 bases between them. The CDR3 covers 17 residues. Here the CDR3 DNA reads TGTGCCAGCAGTGAGTCCGGGACACCGGACCCCACAGATACGCAGTATTTT. Translated, it gives CASSESGTPDPTDTQYF.

This clonotype was seen at least ten times. This sequence joins TRBV6-1 and TRBJ2-3; TRBD2 matches 12 bases. The CDR3 is 14 amino acids. The ends lost 7 bases at V and 5 bases at J; junction bases unmatched: 4. Germline V lookup: CDR1 MNHNS, CDR2 SASEGT. This CDR3 reads CASMELAGGDTQYF. CDR3 coding DNA: TGTGCCAGCATGGAACTAGCGGGAGGAGATACGCAGTATTTT.

The V and J genes are TRBV14 and TRBJ2-3, with D possibly being TRBD1 (5 bases). Germline CDR1 and CDR2: SGHDN and FVKESK. The CDR3 runs to 15 residues. V shed 4 bases and J shed 0 bases, with 11 bases lying between them. The CDR3 bases are TGTGCCAGCAGCCGTCTTGGGGCAAGCACAGATACGCAGTATTTT. It translates to CASSRLGASTDTQYF.

This clonotype showed up many times. The chain is built from TRBV5-5 and TRBJ2-1; 7 nucleotides match TRBD1. V gave up 0 bases and J gave up 10 bases; unmatched junction bases: 7. Germline CDR1 reads SGHKS; CDR2 reads YYEKEE (reference sequence). The CDR3 totals 14 residues. The CDR3 sequence: CASSLVGGTDEQFF. As DNA, the CDR3 is TGTGCCAGCAGCTTGGTCGGTGGGACAGACGAGCAGTTCTTC. The variable domain in full, with the rest retrieved from reference TRBV5-5 and TRBJ2-1, is DAGVTQSPTHLIKTRGQQVTLRCSPISGHKSVSWYQQVLGQGPQFIFQYYEKEERGRGNFPDRFSARQFPNYSSELNVNALLLGDSALYLCASSLVGGTDEQFFGPGTRLTVL.

This clonotype appeared many times. The rearrangement links TRBV5-8 to TRBJ2-2; no firm D call. This CDR3 is 15 amino acids long. V lost 10 bases and J lost 6, with 22 bases in between. Germline V lookup: CDR1 SGHTS, CDR2 YDEGEE. Here the CDR3 DNA reads TGTGCCTGGAACGACATCTCTTTGTCCCCCGGGGAGCTGTTTTTT. Its translation is CAWNDISLSPGELFF.

This clonotype was seen repeatedly, ten times or more. The V and J genes are TRBV2 and TRBJ2-7, with D perhaps TRBD1 (6 bases). The V end was cut by 3 bases, the J end by 0 bases, with 15 bases between. CDR1 is SNHLY and CDR2 is FYNNEI in the germline V gene. The CDR3 length is 16 residues. The chain's CDR3 is CASSDSQGSGSYEQYF. DNA for the CDR3: TGTGCCAGCAGTGACTCGCAGGGGAGCGGCTCCTACGAGCAGTACTTC.

This clonotype was counted many times. J is TRBJ1-3 and V is TRBV12-3 or TRBV12-4, with a weak D call TRBD1 (5 bases). This CDR3 is built from 16 residues. V lost 5 bases, J lost 0 bases, and 14 bases lay in between. In DNA, the CDR3 is TGTGCCAGCAGTAGGGGACTCCTATACTCTGGAAACACCATATATTTT. The encoded protein is CASSRGLLYSGNTIYF.

This clonotype was seen more than once but under ten times. The gene calls are TRBV6-2 or TRBV6-3 and TRBJ2-3; 8 bases fit TRBD2. Germline V lookup: CDR1 MNHEY, CDR2 SVGEGT. The junction had 11 bases not matched to a gene; V was cut back by 2 bases and J by 4 bases. The CDR3 is 17 residues long. CDR3 amino acids: CASSYGPNGGASDTQYF. In DNA, the CDR3 is TGTGCCAGCAGTTACGGCCCCAACGGGGGGGCCTCAGATACGCAGTATTTT.

This clonotype is termed medium-sized. V gene TRBV15 combines with J gene TRBJ1-2; unclear D gene. With 1 base removed from V and 4 bases from J, the gap between germline ends came to 7 bases. This CDR3 region has 13 residues. Germline V gene lookup returns CDR1 LNHNV and CDR2 YYDKDF (reference sequence). CDR3 nucleotide sequence: TGTGCCACCAGCAGAGCCCCCGGCTATGGCTACACCTTC. Translating it yields CATSRAPGYGYTF.

The table lists this clonotype with many counts. V usage is TRBV5-1 and J usage is TRBJ2-2; D may correspond to TRBD1 or TRBD2 (5 bases each). This CDR3 has 16 amino acids. The V end lost 4 bases, the J end lost 1 base, and 14 bases lay between the germline ends. Germline CDR1 SGHRS, CDR2 YFSETQ. The CDR3 region has the DNA TGCGCCAGCAGCGAGCCGGGACGGGAGAACACCGGGGAGCTGTTTTTT. Translated: CASSEPGRENTGELFF. Looking up the rest from reference TRBV5-1 and TRBJ2-2 gives the full variable domain: KAGVTQTPRYLIKTRGQQVTLSCSPISGHRSVSWYQQTPGQGLQFLFEYFSETQRNKGNFPGRFSGRQFSNSRSEMNVSTLELGDSALYLCASSEPGRENTGELFFGEGSRLTVL.

This clonotype appeared many times. The chain recombines TRBV29-1 with TRBJ2-1; weak D call: TRBD2 (5 bases). Germline V gives CDR1 SQVTM, CDR2 ANQGSEA. The CDR3 has 14 residues. Trimming pared 2 bases from V and 7 bases from J, leaving 15 bases between. CDR3 coding DNA: TGCAGCGTTGAACTCCCCGGGAAAGGAAATGAGCAGTTCTTC. This translates into CSVELPGKGNEQFF.

The chain combines TRBV18 with TRBJ2-5, with D unresolved. Germline CDR1 reads KGHSH; CDR2 reads LQKENI. The CDR3 is 14 residues long. V lost 2 bases and J lost 0, with 7 bases in between. This CDR3 reads CASSPKGNQETQYF. In nucleotides, the CDR3 is TGTGCCAGCTCACCAAAAGGAAACCAAGAGACCCAGTACTTC.

The table lists this clonotype with many counts. This CDR3 reads CASSQEFRSTDTQYF. DNA for the CDR3: TGTGCCAGCAGCCAAGAGTTTAGGAGCACAGATACGCAGTATTTT. The gene calls are TRBV4-2 and TRBJ2-3; D not resolved. The CDR3 has 15 amino acids. Between the trimmed V and J ends, which lost 0 bases and 0 bases, there was a span of 7 bases. Germline CDR1 LGHNA, CDR2 YNFKEQ.

By sample share, this clonotype is medium-sized. The V call is TRBV20-1, the J call TRBJ2-2, with D possibly TRBD2 on 5 matching bases. Germline V CDR1 and CDR2: DFQATT, SNEGSKA (reference sequence). This CDR3 region has 16 residues. V lost 0 bases, J lost 2 bases, and 13 bases lay in between. The CDR3: CSARDRRTLNTGELFF. CDR3 sequence (DNA): TGCAGTGCTAGAGATCGACGGACTCTCAACACCGGGGAGCTGTTTTTT.